This entry describes one T cell receptor (beta chain). Its target is unknown. Following RNA extraction, reverse transcription yielded cDNA that acted as the sequencing template. Assay: immunoSEQ multiplex PCR; the TCRdb copy retains only in-frame clones and omits some. The sample yields about 200,000 clones, around 57% seen once. The germline V gene has CDR1 SQVTM and CDR2 ANQGSEA. V lost 4 bases and J lost 0; bases outside the gene matches: 5. CDR3 size: 14 residues. The record originates from a study of CD8+ T cells in alopecia areata. Study-level background: At a dose of 5 to 10 mg twice daily, oral tofacitinib was given to treated patients. Tofacitinib exposure lasted 6 to 18 months, followed by 6 months off drug. Study-level points and caveats: Sequencing of scalp tissue also captures the resident alphabeta T cells of normal skin. Lesional scalp, especially alopecia totalis/universalis, showed higher clonality than normal scalp.

Treatment of the sample: oral pan-JAK inhibitor, 5-10 mg twice daily. This sequence was found in a human donor with alopecia areata. The sequencing used CD4+ T cells sorted from blood, collected at week 4, from a patient treated with tofacitinib. This rearrangement joins TRBV29-1 to TRBJ1-1; 7 nucleotides match TRBD1. CDR3 nucleotide sequence: TGCAGCGTTGGGAGGGACAGTCTGAACACTGAAGCTTTCTTT. Its protein product is CSVGRDSLNTEAFF.